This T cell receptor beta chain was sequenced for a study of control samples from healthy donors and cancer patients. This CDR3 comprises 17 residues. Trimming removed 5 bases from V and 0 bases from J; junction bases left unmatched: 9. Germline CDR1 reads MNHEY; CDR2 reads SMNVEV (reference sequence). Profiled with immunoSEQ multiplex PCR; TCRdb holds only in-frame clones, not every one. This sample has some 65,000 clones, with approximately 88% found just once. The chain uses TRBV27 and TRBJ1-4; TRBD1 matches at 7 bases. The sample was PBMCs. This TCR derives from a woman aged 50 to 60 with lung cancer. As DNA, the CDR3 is TGTGCCAGCAGTACCCGGACAGGAGGGCCAACTAATGAAAAACTGTTTTTT. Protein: CASSTRTGGPTNEKLFF.